This TCR beta chain was observed in a study of early T cells in non-severe SARS-CoV-2 infection. Separate cDNA molecules each had unique molecular identifiers attached to them. TCRdb reanalysed the 5' RACE reads using MiXCR and keeps one entry per CDR3 protein. The table has tens of thousands of distinct CDR3 sequences, nearly 7.5% seen once; the top ten hold 8% to 9.5%. The receptor comes from an adult who was a healthcare worker with PCR-confirmed SARS-CoV-2 infection or an uninfected control (not recorded which). The source material was whole blood.

Here the CDR3 reads CASRTGLDYNEQFF. The CDR3 region has the DNA TGTGCCAGCAGAACGGGACTAGACTACAATGAGCAGTTCTTC. This sequence joins TRBV2 and TRBJ2-1, with 8 bases identical to TRBD2. Germline-derived CDR1 and CDR2 are SNHLY and FYNNEI. Trimming cost V 6 bases and J 3 bases; bases outside gene matches: 4. CDR3 size: 14 residues.